The sequence of this TCR beta chain was determined in a study of T-cell memory formation after mild COVID-19. Study in general: TCR clusters were mostly donor specific. Study outcomes and limitations: Balance between CD4 and CD8 was seen in clones contracting day 15 to 85, and a CD4+ lean was seen in later expanders. Mainly CM and EM harbored the contracting CD4+ clones; mainly EMRA harbored the CD8+ ones. Pre-infection memory already had some responding clones, implying cross-reactive memory joined.

V lost 5 bases to trimming and J lost 5 bases, with 18 bases between them. The CDR3 has 15 amino acids. From germline, CDR1 is SGHVS and CDR2 FQNEAQ. TCRdb fed the 5' RACE reads into MiXCR, producing one record per CDR3 protein. The sample has some 450,000 distinct CDR3 sequences; 15% to 20% are singletons. Concerning this clonotype: The antigen is undetermined.

The sequence derives from a man between 18 and 35 years old who had mild COVID-19 (a few samples of this study predate the infection). Cell type and time point are not known. Material for sequencing was PBMCs or a T cell subset sorted from them (not recorded which). The chain employs TRBV7-8 and TRBJ1-1, with TRBD1 as a possible D gene (5 bases). The CDR3 loop reads CASSTSRAPGTEAFF. The CDR3 DNA is TGTGCCAGCAGCACAAGTCGGGCCCCAGGGACTGAAGCTTTCTTT.